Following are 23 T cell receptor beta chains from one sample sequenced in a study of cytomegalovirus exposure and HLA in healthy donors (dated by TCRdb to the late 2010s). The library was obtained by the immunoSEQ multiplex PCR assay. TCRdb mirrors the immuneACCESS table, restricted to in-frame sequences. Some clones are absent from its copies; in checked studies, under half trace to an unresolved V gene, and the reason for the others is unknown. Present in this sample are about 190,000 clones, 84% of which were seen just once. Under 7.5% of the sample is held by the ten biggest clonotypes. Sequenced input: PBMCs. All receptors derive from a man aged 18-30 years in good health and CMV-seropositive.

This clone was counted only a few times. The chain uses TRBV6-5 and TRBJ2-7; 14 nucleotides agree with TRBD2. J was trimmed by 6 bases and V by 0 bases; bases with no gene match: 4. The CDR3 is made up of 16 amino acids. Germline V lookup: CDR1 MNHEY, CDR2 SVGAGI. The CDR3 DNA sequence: TGTGCCAGCAGTTACTCTCCCGGACTAGCGGGAGGCGAGCAGTACTTC. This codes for CASSYSPGLAGGEQYF.

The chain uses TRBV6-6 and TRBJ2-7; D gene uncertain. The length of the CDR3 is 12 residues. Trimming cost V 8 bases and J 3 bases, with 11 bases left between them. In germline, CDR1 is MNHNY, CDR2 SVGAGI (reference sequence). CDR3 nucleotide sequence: TGTGCCAGCGGTGAGGTCTACTACGAGCAGTACTTC. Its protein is CASGEVYYEQYF.

The CDR3 sequence: CASSSGQATGELFF. The CDR3 DNA sequence: TGTGCCAGCAGTTCGGGACAGGCCACCGGGGAGCTGTTTTTT. The chain recombines TRBV28 with TRBJ2-2, with 8 bases lining up with TRBD1. CDR1 is MDHEN and CDR2 is SYDVKM in the germline V gene. This CDR3 has 14 amino acids. V shed 4 bases and J 4 bases; nucleotides not matched to a gene: 2. The entire variable domain, with the rest obtained from reference TRBV28 and TRBJ2-2, is as follows: DVKVTQSSRYLVKRTGEKVFLECVQDMDHENMFWYRQDPGLGLRLIYFSYDVKMKEKGDIPEGYSVSREKKERFSLILESASTNQTSMYLCASSSGQATGELFFGEGSRLTVL.

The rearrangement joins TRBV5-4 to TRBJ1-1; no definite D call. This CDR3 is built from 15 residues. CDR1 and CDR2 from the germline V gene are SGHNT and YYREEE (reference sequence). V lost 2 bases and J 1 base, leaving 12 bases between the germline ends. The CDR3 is CASSLAAGPNTEAFF. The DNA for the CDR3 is TGTGCCAGCAGCTTAGCCGCAGGCCCGAACACTGAAGCTTTCTTT.

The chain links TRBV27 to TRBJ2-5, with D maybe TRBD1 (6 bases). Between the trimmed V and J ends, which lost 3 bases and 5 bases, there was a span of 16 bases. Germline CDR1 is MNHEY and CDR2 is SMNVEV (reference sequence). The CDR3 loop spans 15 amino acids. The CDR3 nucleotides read TGTGCCAGCAGTTTGCTCTTTCAGGGGAGTGAGACCCAGTACTTC. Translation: CASSLLFQGSETQYF.

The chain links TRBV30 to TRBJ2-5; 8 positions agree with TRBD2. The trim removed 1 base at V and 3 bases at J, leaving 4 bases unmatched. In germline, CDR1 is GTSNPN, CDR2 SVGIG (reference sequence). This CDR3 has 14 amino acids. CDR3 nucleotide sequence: TGTGCCTGGAGTGCCGGGGGGGGCAAAGAGACCCAGTACTTC. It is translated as CAWSAGGGKETQYF.

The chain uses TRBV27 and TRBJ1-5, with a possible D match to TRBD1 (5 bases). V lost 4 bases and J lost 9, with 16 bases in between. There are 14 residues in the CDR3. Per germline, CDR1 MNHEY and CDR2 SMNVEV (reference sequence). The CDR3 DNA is TGTGCCAGCAGTTCTGGCAGGGCGGTTAGGCCCCAGCATTTT. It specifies CASSSGRAVRPQHF.

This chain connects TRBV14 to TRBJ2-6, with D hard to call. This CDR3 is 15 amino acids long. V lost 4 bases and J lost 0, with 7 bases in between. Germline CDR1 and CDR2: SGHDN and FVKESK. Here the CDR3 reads CASSRGFSGANVLTF. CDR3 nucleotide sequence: TGTGCCAGCAGCCGCGGCTTCTCTGGGGCCAACGTCCTGACTTTC.

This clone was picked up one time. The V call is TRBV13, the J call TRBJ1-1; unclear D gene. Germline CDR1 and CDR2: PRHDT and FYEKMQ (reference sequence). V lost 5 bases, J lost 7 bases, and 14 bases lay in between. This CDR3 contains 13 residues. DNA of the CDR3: TGTGCCAGCAGCCCCATTGGGGAGTATGAAGCTTTCTTT. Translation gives CASSPIGEYEAFF.

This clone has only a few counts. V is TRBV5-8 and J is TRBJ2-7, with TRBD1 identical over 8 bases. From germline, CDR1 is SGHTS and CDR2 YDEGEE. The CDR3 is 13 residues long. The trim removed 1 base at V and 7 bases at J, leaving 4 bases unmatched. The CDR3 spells CASSLQGAWEQYF. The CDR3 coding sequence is TGTGCCAGCAGCTTGCAGGGGGCGTGGGAGCAGTACTTC.

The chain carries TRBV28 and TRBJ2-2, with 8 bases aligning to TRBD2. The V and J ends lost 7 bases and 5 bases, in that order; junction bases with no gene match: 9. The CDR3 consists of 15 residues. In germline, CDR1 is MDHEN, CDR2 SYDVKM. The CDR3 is CASTQSGRGTGELFF. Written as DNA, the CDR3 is TGTGCCAGCACCCAGAGCGGGAGAGGGACCGGGGAGCTGTTTTTT. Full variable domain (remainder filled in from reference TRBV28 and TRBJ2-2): DVKVTQSSRYLVKRTGEKVFLECVQDMDHENMFWYRQDPGLGLRLIYFSYDVKMKEKGDIPEGYSVSREKKERFSLILESASTNQTSMYLCASTQSGRGTGELFFGEGSRLTVL.

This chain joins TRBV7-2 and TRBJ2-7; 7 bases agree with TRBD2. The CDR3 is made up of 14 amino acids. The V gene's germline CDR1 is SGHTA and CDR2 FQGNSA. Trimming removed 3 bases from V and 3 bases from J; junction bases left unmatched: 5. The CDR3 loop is CASSLGGSLYEQYF. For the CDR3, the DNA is TGTGCCAGCAGCTTGGGCGGGAGCCTCTACGAGCAGTACTTC.

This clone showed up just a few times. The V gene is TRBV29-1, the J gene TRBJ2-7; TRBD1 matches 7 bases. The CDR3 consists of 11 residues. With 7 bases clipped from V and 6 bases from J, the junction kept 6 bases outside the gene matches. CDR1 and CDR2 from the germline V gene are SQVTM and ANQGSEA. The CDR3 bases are TGCAGCGCGTTTAGGGGGCTCGAGCAGTACTTC. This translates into CSAFRGLEQYF.

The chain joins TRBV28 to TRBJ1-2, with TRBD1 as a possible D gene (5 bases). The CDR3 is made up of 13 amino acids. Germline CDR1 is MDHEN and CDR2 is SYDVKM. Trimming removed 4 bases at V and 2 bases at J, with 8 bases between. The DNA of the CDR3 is TGTGCCAGCAGTTGGCAGGGAAACTATGGCTACACCTTC. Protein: CASSWQGNYGYTF.

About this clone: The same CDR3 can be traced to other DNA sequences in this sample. CDR3 DNA sequence: TGTGCCAGCAGCTTGGAGACTAGCGGGAGCTACGAGCAGTACTTC. Protein: CASSLETSGSYEQYF. The chain joins TRBV11-2 to TRBJ2-7, with 12 bases identical to TRBD2. The germline V gene has CDR1 SGHAT and CDR2 FQNNGV. CDR3 size: 15 residues. Trimming cost V 3 bases and J 3 bases; bases outside gene matches: 3. Full variable domain (outside the CDR3, taken from reference TRBV11-2 and TRBJ2-7): EAGVAQSPRYKIIEKRQSVAFWCNPISGHATLYWYQQILGQGPKLLIQFQNNGVVDDSQLPKDRFSAERLKGVDSTLKIQPAKLEDSAVYLCASSLETSGSYEQYFGPGTRLTVT.

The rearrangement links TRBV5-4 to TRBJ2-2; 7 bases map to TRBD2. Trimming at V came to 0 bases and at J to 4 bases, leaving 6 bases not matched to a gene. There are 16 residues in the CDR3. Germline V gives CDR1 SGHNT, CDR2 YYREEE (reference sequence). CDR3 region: CASSLGAGPGTGELFF. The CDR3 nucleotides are TGTGCCAGCAGCTTGGGAGCGGGGCCGGGCACCGGGGAGCTGTTTTTT.

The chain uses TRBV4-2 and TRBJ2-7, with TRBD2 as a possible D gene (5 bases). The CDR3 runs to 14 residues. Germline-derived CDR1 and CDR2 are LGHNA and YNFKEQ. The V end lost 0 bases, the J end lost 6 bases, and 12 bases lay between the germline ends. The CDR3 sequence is CASSQELEASEQYF. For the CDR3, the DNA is TGTGCCAGCAGCCAAGAACTAGAGGCGAGCGAGCAGTACTTC.

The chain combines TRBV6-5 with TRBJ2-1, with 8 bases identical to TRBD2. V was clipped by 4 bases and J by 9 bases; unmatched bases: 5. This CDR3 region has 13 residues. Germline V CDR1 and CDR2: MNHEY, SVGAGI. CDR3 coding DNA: TGTGCCAGCAGTTTCCCGGGAGGGTTTGAGCAGTTCTTC. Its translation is CASSFPGGFEQFF.

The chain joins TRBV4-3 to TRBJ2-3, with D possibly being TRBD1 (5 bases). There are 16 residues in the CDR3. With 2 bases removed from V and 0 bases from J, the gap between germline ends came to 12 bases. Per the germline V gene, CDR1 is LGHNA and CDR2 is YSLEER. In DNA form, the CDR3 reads TGCGCCAGCAGCCAACAGGGTCCTCCCAGCACAGATACGCAGTATTTT. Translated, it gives CASSQQGPPSTDTQYF.

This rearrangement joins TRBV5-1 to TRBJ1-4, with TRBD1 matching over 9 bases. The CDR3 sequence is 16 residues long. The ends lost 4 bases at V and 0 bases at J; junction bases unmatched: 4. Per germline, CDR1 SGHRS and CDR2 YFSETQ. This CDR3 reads CASSRTGDATNEKLFF. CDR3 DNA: TGCGCCAGCAGCCGGACAGGGGATGCAACTAATGAAAAACTGTTTTTT.

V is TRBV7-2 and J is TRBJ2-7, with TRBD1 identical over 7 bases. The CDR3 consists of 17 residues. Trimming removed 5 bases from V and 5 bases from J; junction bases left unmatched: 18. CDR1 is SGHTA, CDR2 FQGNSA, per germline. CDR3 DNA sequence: TGTGCCAGCAGCGTCCGGAGTCCCCGGGACAGAAAAGACGAGCAGTACTTC. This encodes CASSVRSPRDRKDEQYF.

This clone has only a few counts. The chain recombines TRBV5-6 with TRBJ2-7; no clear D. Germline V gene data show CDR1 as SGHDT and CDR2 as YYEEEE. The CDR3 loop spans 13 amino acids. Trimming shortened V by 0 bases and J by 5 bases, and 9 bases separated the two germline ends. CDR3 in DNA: TGTGCCAGCAGCTTGGGGCCGACTGACGAGCAGTACTTC. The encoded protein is CASSLGPTDEQYF. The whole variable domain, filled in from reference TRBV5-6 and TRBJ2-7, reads DAGVTQSPTHLIKTRGQQVTLRCSPKSGHDTVSWYQQALGQGPQFIFQYYEEEERQRGNFPDRFSGHQFPNYSSELNVNALLLGDSALYLCASSLGPTDEQYFGPGTRLTVT.

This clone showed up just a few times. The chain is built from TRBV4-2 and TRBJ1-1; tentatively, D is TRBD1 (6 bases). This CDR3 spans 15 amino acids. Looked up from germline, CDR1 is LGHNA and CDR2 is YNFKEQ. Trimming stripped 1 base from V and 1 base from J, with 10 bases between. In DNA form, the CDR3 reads TGTGCCAGCAGCCAAGTTTGGGGGCAGAACACTGAAGCTTTCTTT. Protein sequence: CASSQVWGQNTEAFF.